A selection of T cell receptor beta chains follows, all from one sample in a study of blood T cell repertoires in COVID-19. The table came from immunoSEQ multiplex PCR; TCRdb's copy has only in-frame clones and leaves some out. The repertoire consists of roughly 180,000 clones, with approximately 80% occurring once and the leading ten covering about 6.4%. Sequenced material: peripheral blood. The origin of the receptors is a human donor in a cohort sampled during active COVID-19. Each CDR3 is given with its conserved first and last residue. The D gene is left open where the match is weak. Clone size is given for some rows only: seen once, a few or many times, or a class if the clone is expanded.

TRBJ2-3	NA	NA	TRBV7-4	CASSPHDRNKQGIADTQYF	TGTGCCAGCAGCCCACACGACAGAAATAAACAAGGTATTGCAGATACGCAGTATTTT
TRBJ1-3	NA	NA	TRBV3-1/TRBV3-2	CASSQAASGNTIYF	TGTGCCAGCAGCCAGGCTGCCTCTGGAAACACCATATATTTT
TRBJ1-1	NA	once	TRBV5-1	CASSFDGEDTEAFF	TGCGCCAGCAGCTTCGACGGGGAGGACACTGAAGCTTTCTTT
TRBJ2-2	NA	once	TRBV7-3	CASSLQGEVGELFF	TGTGCCAGCAGCTTACAGGGGGAGGTCGGGGAGCTGTTTTTT
TRBJ2-1	TRBD1	NA	TRBV15	CATSGQQGAGNEQFF	TGTGCCACCAGCGGCCAACAGGGGGCTGGCAATGAGCAGTTCTTC
TRBJ1-5	TRBD1	once	TRBV15	CATSVTGVGNQPQHF	TGTGCCACCAGCGTGACAGGGGTTGGTAATCAGCCCCAGCATTTT
TRBJ2-2	NA	NA	TRBV19	CASSIIVAGELFF	TGTGCCAGTAGTATAATAGTTGCCGGGGAGCTGTTTTTT
TRBJ2-1	NA	NA	TRBV5-4	CASSLRQGYNEQFF	TGTGCCAGCAGCTTAAGGCAGGGCTACAATGAGCAGTTCTTC
TRBJ2-5	TRBD2	NA	TRBV11-3	CASSSTSGGTQYF	TGTGCCAGCAGCTCGACTAGCGGGGGGACCCAGTACTTC
TRBJ2-7	TRBD1	NA	TRBV7-9	CASSLTGTGQNEQYF	TGTGCCAGCAGTTTAACCGGGACAGGGCAAAACGAGCAGTACTTC
TRBJ1-2	NA	NA	TRBV3-1/TRBV3-2	CASSQVTVNYGYTF	TGTGCCAGCAGCCAGGTGACAGTTAACTATGGCTACACCTTC
TRBJ2-7	NA	NA	TRBV3-1/TRBV3-2	CASSGTLSYEQYF	TGTGCCAGCAGCGGGACACTCTCCTACGAGCAGTACTTC
TRBJ1-1	NA	NA	TRBV30	CAWRRRETEAFF	TGTGCCTGGAGGAGGAGGGAGACGGAAGCTTTCTTT
TRBJ1-3	TRBD1	NA	TRBV11-2	CASSSQGAGGNTIYF	TGTGCCAGCAGCTCACAGGGGGCGGGTGGAAACACCATATATTTT
TRBJ1-2	NA	NA	TRBV19	CASSMTAMKGYGYTF	TGTGCCAGTAGTATGACAGCCATGAAAGGCTATGGCTACACCTTC
TRBJ2-7	TRBD1	NA	TRBV13	CASSSADRGRYEQYF	TGTGCCAGCAGCTCAGCAGACAGGGGGCGCTACGAGCAGTACTTC
TRBJ2-7	NA	NA	TRBV29-1	CSVEQGGDEQYF	TGCAGCGTTGAGCAGGGTGGGGACGAGCAGTACTTC
TRBJ2-7	NA	NA	TRBV6-5	CASSAFGRGEDEQYF	TGTGCCAGCAGCGCCTTCGGCAGGGGAGAAGACGAGCAGTACTTC
TRBJ1-1	NA	few	TRBV2	CASRVGRGRTEAFF	TGTGCCAGCAGGGTGGGCAGGGGAAGAACTGAAGCTTTCTTT
TRBJ2-1	TRBD2	NA	TRBV9	CASSAYAGGLYEQFF	TGTGCCAGCAGTGCTTATGCGGGGGGGCTCTATGAGCAGTTCTTC
TRBJ2-2	NA	NA	TRBV6-4	CASSPEYNTGELFF	TGTGCCAGCAGTCCCGAGTATAACACCGGGGAGCTGTTTTTT
TRBJ1-2	TRBD1	NA	TRBV5-1	CASSPGDRVGYTF	TGCGCCAGCAGCCCAGGGGACAGGGTCGGCTACACCTTC
TRBJ1-1	NA	NA	TRBV28	CASSLRGTEAFF	TGTGCCAGCAGTTTAAGGGGAACTGAAGCTTTCTTT
TRBJ2-7	NA	once	TRBV6-5	CASLGAGTYEQYF	TGTGCCAGTCTTGGGGCTGGAACCTACGAGCAGTACTTC
TRBJ2-7	TRBD1	NA	TRBV10-3	CAISLLPGTGGYEQYF	TGTGCCATCAGCCTATTACCCGGGACAGGGGGCTACGAGCAGTACTTC
TRBJ2-5	TRBD2	once	TRBV7-9	CASSPPGGYQETQYF	TGTGCCAGCAGCCCCCCGGGGGGGTACCAAGAGACCCAGTACTTC
TRBJ1-6	TRBD1	NA	TRBV2	CASIGTENSPLHF	TGTGCCAGCATTGGGACAGAAAATTCACCCCTCCACTTT
TRBJ2-2	NA	NA	TRBV29-1	CSVVLRTGELFF	TGCAGCGTTGTCCTTCGCACCGGGGAGCTGTTTTTT
TRBJ1-4	NA	NA	TRBV19	CASSIHQTTNEKLFF	TGTGCCAGTAGTATTCATCAGACAACTAATGAAAAACTGTTTTTT